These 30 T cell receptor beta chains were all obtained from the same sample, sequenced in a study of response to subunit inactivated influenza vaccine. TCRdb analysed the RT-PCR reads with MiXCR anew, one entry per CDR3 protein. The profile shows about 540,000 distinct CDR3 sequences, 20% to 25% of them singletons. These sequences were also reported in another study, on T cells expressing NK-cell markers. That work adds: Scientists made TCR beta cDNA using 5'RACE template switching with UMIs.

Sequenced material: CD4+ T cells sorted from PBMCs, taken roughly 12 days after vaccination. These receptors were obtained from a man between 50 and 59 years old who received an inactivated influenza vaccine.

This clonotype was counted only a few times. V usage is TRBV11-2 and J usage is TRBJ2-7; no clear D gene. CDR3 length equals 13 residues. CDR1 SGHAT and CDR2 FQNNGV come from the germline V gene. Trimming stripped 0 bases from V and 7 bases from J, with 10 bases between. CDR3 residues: CASSLEPLGEQYF. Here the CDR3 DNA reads TGTGCCAGCAGCTTAGAGCCCTTAGGGGAGCAGTACTTC. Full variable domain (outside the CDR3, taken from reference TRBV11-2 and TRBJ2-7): EAGVAQSPRYKIIEKRQSVAFWCNPISGHATLYWYQQILGQGPKLLIQFQNNGVVDDSQLPKDRFSAERLKGVDSTLKIQPAKLEDSAVYLCASSLEPLGEQYFGPGTRLTVT.

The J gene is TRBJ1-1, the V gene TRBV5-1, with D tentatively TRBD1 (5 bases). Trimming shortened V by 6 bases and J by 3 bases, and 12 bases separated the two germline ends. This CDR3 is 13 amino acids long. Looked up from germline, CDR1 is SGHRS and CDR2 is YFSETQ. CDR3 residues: CASTMVGDTEAFF. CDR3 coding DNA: TGCGCCAGCACTATGGTAGGGGACACTGAAGCTTTCTTT.

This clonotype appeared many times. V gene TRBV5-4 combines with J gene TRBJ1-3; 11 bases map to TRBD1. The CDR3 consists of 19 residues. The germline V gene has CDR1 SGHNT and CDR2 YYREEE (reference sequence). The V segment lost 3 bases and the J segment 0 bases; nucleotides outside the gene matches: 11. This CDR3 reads CASSSSPGQGVPSGNTIYF. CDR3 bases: TGTGCCAGCAGCTCATCCCCGGGACAGGGGGTCCCCTCTGGAAACACCATATATTTT. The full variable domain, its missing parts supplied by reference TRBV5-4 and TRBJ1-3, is ETGVTQSPTHLIKTRGQQVTLRCSSQSGHNTVSWYQQALGQGPQFIFQYYREEENGRGNFPPRFSGLQFPNYSSELNVNALELDDSALYLCASSSSPGQGVPSGNTIYFGEGSWLTVV.

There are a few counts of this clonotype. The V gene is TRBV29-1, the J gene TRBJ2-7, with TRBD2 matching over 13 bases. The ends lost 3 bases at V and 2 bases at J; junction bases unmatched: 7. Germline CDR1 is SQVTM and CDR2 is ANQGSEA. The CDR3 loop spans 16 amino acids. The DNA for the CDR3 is TGCAGCGTTGACTCGAGACTAGCGGGAGGTCCCTACGAGCAGTACTTC. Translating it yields CSVDSRLAGGPYEQYF.

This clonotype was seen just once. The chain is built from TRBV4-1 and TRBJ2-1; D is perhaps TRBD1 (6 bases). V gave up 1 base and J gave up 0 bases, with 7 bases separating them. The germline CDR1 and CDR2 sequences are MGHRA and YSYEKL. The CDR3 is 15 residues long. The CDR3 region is CASSQADSSYNEQFF. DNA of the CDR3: TGCGCCAGCAGCCAAGCGGACAGCTCCTACAATGAGCAGTTCTTC.

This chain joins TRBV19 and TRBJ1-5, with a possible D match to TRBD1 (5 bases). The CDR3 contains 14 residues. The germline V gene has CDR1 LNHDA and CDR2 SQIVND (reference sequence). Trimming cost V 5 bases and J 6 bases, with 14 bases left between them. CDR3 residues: CASSRGTGPQPQHF. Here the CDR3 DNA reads TGTGCCAGTAGTCGCGGGACGGGACCTCAGCCCCAGCATTTT. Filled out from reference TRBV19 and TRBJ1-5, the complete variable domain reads DGGITQSPKYLFRKEGQNVTLSCEQNLNHDAMYWYRQDPGQGLRLIYYSQIVNDFQKGDIAEGYSVSREKKESFPLTVTSAQKNPTAFYLCASSRGTGPQPQHFGDGTRLSIL.

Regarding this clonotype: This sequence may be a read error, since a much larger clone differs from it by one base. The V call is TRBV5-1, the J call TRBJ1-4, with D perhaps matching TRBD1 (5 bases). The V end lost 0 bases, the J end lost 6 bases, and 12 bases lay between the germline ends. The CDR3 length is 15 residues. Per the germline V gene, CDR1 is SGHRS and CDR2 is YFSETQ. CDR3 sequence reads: CASSLVQGSDEKLFF. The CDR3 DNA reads TGCGCCAGCAGCTTGGTGCAGGGATCAGATGAAAAACTGTTTTTT.

The CDR3 coding sequence is TGTGCCAGCAGCTCCCCGCCCTTTGAGCAGTTCTTC. Amino acids: CASSSPPFEQFF. This chain connects TRBV4-2 to TRBJ2-1; D uncertain. V was pared by 5 bases and J by 9 bases, with 11 bases between. Germline lookup yields CDR1 LGHNA and CDR2 YNFKEQ. This CDR3 comprises 12 residues.

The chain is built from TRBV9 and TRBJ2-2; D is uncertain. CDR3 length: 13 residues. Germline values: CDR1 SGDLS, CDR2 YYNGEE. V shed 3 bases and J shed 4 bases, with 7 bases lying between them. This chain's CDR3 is CASSGISTGELFF. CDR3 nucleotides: TGTGCCAGCAGCGGGATCTCCACCGGGGAGCTGTTTTTT.

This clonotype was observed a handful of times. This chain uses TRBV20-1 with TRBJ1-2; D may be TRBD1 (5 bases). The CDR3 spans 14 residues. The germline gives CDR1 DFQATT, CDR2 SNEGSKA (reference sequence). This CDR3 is CSAPGVGLGYGYTF. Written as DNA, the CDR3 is TGCAGCGCCCCGGGGGTGGGGCTGGGATATGGCTACACCTTC.

In DNA, the CDR3 is TGTGCCAGCAGCCTCCCGGGAGGGGACAAAAACATTCAGTACTTC. This encodes CASSLPGGDKNIQYF. The V call is TRBV5-4, the J call TRBJ2-4; 8 nucleotides agree with TRBD2. Germline values: CDR1 SGHNT, CDR2 YYREEE (reference sequence). The CDR3 contains 15 residues. Trimming removed 4 bases from V and 3 bases from J; junction bases left unmatched: 6.

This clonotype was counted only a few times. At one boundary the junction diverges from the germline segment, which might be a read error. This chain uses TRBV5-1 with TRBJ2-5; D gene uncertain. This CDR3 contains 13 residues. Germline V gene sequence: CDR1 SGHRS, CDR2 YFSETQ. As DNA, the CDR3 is TGCGCCAGCAGCTGGGTCGCACAAGACACCCAGTACTTC. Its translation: CASSWVAQDTQYF.

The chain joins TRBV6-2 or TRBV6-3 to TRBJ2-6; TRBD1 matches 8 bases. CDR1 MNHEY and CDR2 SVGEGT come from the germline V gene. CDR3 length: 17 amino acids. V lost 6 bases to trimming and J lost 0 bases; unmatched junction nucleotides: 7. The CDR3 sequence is CASRPGQALSGANVLTF. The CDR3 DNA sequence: TGTGCCAGCAGGCCGGGACAGGCCCTCTCTGGGGCCAACGTCCTGACTTTC.

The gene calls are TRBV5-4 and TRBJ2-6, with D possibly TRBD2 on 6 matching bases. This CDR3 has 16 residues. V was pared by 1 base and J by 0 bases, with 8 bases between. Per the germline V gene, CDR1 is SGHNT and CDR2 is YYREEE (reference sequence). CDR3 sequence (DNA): TGTGCCAGCAGCTTGTTCGGGGGCTCTGGGGCCAACGTCCTGACTTTC. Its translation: CASSLFGGSGANVLTF.

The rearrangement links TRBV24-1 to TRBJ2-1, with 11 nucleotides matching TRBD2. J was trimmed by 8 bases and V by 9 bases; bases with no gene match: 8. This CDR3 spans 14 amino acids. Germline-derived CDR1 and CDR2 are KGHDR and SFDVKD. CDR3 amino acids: CATSGLAEYYEQFF. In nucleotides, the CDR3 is TGTGCCACCTCGGGACTAGCGGAGTACTATGAGCAGTTCTTC.

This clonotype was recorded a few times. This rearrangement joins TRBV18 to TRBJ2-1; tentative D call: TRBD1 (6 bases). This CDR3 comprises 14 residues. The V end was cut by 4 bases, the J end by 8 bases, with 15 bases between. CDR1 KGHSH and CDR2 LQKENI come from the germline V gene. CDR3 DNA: TGTGCCAGCTCACGAGGGCATGGGGGCTATGAGCAGTTCTTC. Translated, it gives CASSRGHGGYEQFF.

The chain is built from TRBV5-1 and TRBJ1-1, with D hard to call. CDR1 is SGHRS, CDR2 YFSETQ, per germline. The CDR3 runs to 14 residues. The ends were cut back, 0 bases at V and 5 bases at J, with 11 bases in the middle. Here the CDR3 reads CASSLDGVGTEAFF. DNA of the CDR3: TGCGCCAGCAGCTTGGATGGGGTTGGGACTGAAGCTTTCTTT. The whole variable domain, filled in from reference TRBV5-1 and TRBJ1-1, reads KAGVTQTPRYLIKTRGQQVTLSCSPISGHRSVSWYQQTPGQGLQFLFEYFSETQRNKGNFPGRFSGRQFSNSRSEMNVSTLELGDSALYLCASSLDGVGTEAFFGQGTRLTVV.

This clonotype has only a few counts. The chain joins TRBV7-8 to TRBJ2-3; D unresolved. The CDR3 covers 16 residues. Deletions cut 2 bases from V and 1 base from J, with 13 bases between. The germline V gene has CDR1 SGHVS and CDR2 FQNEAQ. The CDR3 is CASSLLFKAGTDTQYF. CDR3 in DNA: TGTGCCAGCAGCTTACTGTTTAAGGCTGGCACAGATACGCAGTATTTT.

This CDR3 reads CASSSHRQGRYEQYF. DNA of the CDR3: TGTGCCAGCAGTTCTCACCGCCAGGGGCGCTACGAGCAGTACTTC. This chain connects TRBV27 to TRBJ2-7, with D maybe TRBD1 (6 bases). This CDR3 has 15 amino acids. Per the germline V gene, CDR1 is MNHEY and CDR2 is SMNVEV (reference sequence). Trimming shortened V by 4 bases and J by 3 bases, and 16 bases separated the two germline ends.

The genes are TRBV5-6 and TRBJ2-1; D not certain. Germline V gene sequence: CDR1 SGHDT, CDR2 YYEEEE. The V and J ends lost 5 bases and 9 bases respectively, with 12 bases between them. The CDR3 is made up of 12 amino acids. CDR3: CASRSSSGEQFF. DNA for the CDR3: TGTGCCAGCAGGAGTAGCTCCGGTGAGCAGTTCTTC.

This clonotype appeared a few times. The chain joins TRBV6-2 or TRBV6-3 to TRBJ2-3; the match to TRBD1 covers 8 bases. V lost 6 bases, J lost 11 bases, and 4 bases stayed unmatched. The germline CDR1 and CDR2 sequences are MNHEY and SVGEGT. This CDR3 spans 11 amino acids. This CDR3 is CASRLTGEQYF. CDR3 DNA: TGTGCCAGCAGACTGACAGGGGAGCAGTATTTT.

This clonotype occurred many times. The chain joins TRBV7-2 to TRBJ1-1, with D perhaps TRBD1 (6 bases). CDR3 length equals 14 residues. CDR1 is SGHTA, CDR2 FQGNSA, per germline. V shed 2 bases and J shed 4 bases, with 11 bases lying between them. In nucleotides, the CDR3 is TGTGCCAGCAGCTTAAAGGGGGGCACCACTGAAGCTTTCTTT. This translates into CASSLKGGTTEAFF.

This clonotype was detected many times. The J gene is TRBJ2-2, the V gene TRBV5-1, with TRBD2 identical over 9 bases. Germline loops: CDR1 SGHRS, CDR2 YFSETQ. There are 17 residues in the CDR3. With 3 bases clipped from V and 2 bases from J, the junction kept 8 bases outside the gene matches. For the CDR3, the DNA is TGCGCCAGCAGCTCAACACCTAGCGGGGTAAACACCGGGGAGCTGTTTTTT. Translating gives CASSSTPSGVNTGELFF. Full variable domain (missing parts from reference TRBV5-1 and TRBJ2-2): KAGVTQTPRYLIKTRGQQVTLSCSPISGHRSVSWYQQTPGQGLQFLFEYFSETQRNKGNFPGRFSGRQFSNSRSEMNVSTLELGDSALYLCASSSTPSGVNTGELFFGEGSRLTVL.

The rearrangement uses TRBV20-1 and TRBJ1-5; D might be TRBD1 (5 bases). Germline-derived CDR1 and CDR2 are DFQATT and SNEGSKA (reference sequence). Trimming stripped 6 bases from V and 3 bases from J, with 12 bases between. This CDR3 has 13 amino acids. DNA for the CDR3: TGCAGTGCACTGGGGCAGTACAATCAGCCCCAGCATTTT. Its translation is CSALGQYNQPQHF.

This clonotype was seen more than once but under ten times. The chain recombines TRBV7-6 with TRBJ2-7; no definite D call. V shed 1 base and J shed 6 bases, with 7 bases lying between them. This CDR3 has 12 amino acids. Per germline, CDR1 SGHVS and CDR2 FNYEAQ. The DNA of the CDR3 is TGTGCCAGCAGCTTAGGGGTGAGCGAGCAGTACTTC. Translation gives CASSLGVSEQYF.

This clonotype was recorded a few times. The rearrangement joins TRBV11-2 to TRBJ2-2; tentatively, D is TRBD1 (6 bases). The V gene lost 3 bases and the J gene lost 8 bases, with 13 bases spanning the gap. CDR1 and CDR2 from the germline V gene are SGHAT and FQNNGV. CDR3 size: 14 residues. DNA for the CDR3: TGTGCCAGCAGCTTGGGGGCAGACATAGGGGAGCTGTTTTTT. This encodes CASSLGADIGELFF.

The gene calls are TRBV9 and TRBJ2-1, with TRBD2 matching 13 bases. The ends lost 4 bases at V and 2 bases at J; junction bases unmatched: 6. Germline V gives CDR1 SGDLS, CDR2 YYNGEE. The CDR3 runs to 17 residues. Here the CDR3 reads CASSPGLAGAPYNEQFF. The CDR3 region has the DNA TGTGCCAGCAGCCCAGGACTAGCGGGGGCCCCCTACAATGAGCAGTTCTTC.

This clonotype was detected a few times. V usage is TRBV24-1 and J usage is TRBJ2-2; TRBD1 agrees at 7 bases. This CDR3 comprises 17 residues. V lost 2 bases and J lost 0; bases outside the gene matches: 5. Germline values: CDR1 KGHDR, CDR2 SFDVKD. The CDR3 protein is CATSDSSGTANTGELFF. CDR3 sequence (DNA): TGTGCCACCAGTGATTCGTCCGGGACAGCGAACACCGGGGAGCTGTTTTTT.

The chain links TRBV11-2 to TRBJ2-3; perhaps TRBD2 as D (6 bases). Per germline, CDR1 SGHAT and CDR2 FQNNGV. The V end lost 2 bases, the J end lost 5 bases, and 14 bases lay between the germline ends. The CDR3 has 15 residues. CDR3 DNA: TGTGCCAGCAGCTTATCGGGGGTCCGGGGAGATACGCAGTATTTT. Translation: CASSLSGVRGDTQYF.

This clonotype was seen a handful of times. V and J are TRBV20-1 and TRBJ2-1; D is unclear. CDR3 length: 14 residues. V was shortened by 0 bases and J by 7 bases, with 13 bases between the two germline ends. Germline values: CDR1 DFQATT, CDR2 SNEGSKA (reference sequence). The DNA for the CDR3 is TGCAGTGCTAGAGATCTATATTTCGGGAATGAGCAGTTCTTC. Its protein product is CSARDLYFGNEQFF.